This T cell receptor (beta chain) was obtained from a study of blood T cell repertoires in COVID-19. The wider study: Whether acute or convalescent, the COVID-19 samples came from the United States, Italy and Spain. PBMCs, B-cell-depleted T cells, or T cells provided the cDNA or gDNA that made up the material.

This clone was counted once. Germline loops: CDR1 SGHNT, CDR2 YYREEE (reference sequence). The CDR3 is 14 amino acids. J gave up 6 bases and V 4 bases, and 5 bases lay outside the gene matches. The data were produced by immunoSEQ multiplex PCR, yet TCRdb's version contains in-frame clones alone and is incomplete. The table includes about 350,000 clones, about nine tenths detected once. The Seattle patients joined while their infection was active and were tracked longitudinally afterward. V is TRBV5-4 and J is TRBJ2-2; 8 nucleotides line up with TRBD1. What was sequenced was peripheral blood. The clonotype originates from a woman in her 70s with COVID-19, enrolled during active disease. CDR3 coding DNA: TGTGCCAGCAGCACAGGACAGGGAGCCGGGGAGCTGTTTTTT. Encoded protein: CASSTGQGAGELFF. The entire variable domain, with the rest obtained from reference TRBV5-4 and TRBJ2-2, is as follows: ETGVTQSPTHLIKTRGQQVTLRCSSQSGHNTVSWYQQALGQGPQFIFQYYREEENGRGNFPPRFSGLQFPNYSSELNVNALELDDSALYLCASSTGQGAGELFFGEGSRLTVL.